This record looks at one T cell receptor (beta chain) sequence and its context. Sequence at one end of the junction differs from germline and may be a read error. This CDR3 spans 17 amino acids. The germline gives CDR1 LNHNV, CDR2 YYDKDF (reference sequence). Some clones are missing from TCRdb's copy, which holds only in-frame ones; the method was immunoSEQ multiplex PCR. Of over 350 clones listed, under 95% are singletons. These data belong to a study of brain metastases from non-small cell lung cancer. The TCR was taken from a donor aged 40 or older with non-small cell lung cancer. The sequencing sample was made of tumor-adjacent normal tissue. J is TRBJ2-1 and V is TRBV15, with TRBD1 matching 9 bases. DNA of the CDR3: TGTGCCACCAGCAGACCTCGCCTGGACAGGGGAGACAATGAGCAATTCTTC. Translating it yields CATSRPRLDRGDNEQFF.